The rows below give T cell receptor beta chains drawn from one sample of a study of T cell responses to AZD1222 COVID-19 vaccine. Libraries were prepared by immunoSEQ multiplex PCR; TCRdb keeps only in-frame clonotypes and omits some of them. In the table there are 150,000 to 190,000 clones, about nine tenths of which are singletons. The sequencing used peripheral blood, collected on day 0 of AZD1222 vaccination. These receptors were collected from an adult in good health. CDR3s include the opening cysteine and the closing phenylalanine or tryptophan. Fields, in order: V gene, CDR3 protein.

>TRBV6-2/TRBV6-3
CASSRDALGNTGELFF
>TRBV30
CAWSDLAGRRSYEQYF
>TRBV6-2/TRBV6-3
CASSPGQGLGEAFF
>TRBV7-3
CASSLGTSGFTGELFF
>TRBV7-9
CASSLVFVGLAGESDTQYF
>TRBV4-2
CASSQVKLTPAENEQFF
>TRBV24-1
CATSDRIRDTQYF
>TRBV2
CASSVLAGVYEQFF
>TRBV5-1
CASSMPSGRTYNEQFF
>TRBV5-1
CASSLAEKFGTEAFF
>TRBV28
CASSPLGVSYTEAFF
>TRBV3-1/TRBV3-2
CASSQARGPGEQFF
>TRBV27
CASSFLNSEKLFF
>TRBV5-1
CASSLAAVYNEQFF
>TRBV12-1
CASFDRDKGF
>TRBV5-6
CASSLGRNYGYTF
>TRBV13
CASSAQGRHGYTF
>TRBV7-2
CASSPRQGPGNTIYF
>TRBV6-5
CASSLLATYEQYF
>TRBV5-1
CASSFAMTGAGANVLTF
>TRBV7-2
CASSTASYEQYF
>TRBV6-2/TRBV6-3
CASSYSASGSSTDTQYF
>TRBV2
CASSELYAVNNEQFF
>TRBV7-9
CASSTQGATNTGELFF
>TRBV7-2
CASSTGATNTEAFF
>TRBV10-3
CATLRDSGNTIYF
>TRBV7-9
CASSLGETLETQYF
>TRBV28
CASRTSSANTGELFF
>TRBV13
CASSLGLGGGADTQYF
>TRBV3-1/TRBV3-2
CASSQVGQGAEAFF
>TRBV6-5
CASSYGLGYNEQFF
>TRBV24-1
CATSGGYTYEQYF
>TRBV4-3
CASSQDRRTGTDTQYF
>TRBV6-1
CASSDPGQGQRF
>TRBV5-1
CASSLAERGVGYTF
>TRBV9
CASSVEGRTNSPLHF
>TRBV19
CASSITTAALYGYTF
>TRBV28
CASSLIQGIYGYTF
>TRBV3-1/TRBV3-2
CASSPGRQGNEKLFF
>TRBV5-5
CASSLAGTLNQPQHF
>TRBV7-3
CASSRGTGREETQYF
>TRBV6-5
CASSYRGTFGELFF
>TRBV28
CASSPDREVGQPQHF
>TRBV6-5
CASSYGENTEAFF
>TRBV7-3
CASRGGSNTGELFF
>TRBV27
CASSLEGRWSSEKLFF
>TRBV15
CATSRRLAGGSYEQYF
>TRBV7-3
CASSFLKGRRRVTGELFF
>TRBV18
CASSPPFLAGVSIGDEQFF
>TRBV3-1/TRBV3-2
CASSPERYTDTQYF
>TRBV27
CASSIGYSNQPQHF